This TCR beta chain emerged from a study of control samples from healthy donors and cancer patients. The germline gives CDR1 SGHDT, CDR2 YYEEEE. The length of the CDR3 is 17 residues. Trimming cost V 0 bases and J 0 bases; bases outside gene matches: 7. Clones were read by immunoSEQ multiplex PCR, and TCRdb kept only the in-frame ones, dropping some. Of around 100,000 clones in the sample, about 91% are singletons; the top ten hold approximately 14%. Input material: blood. This sequence originates from a man aged 30-40 years in good health. The V call is TRBV5-6, the J call TRBJ2-5; TRBD2 matches 8 bases. The CDR3 DNA follows: TGTGCCAGCAGCTTGGGCCCGGGACTAGGGAACCAAGAGACCCAGTACTTC. Its protein is CASSLGPGLGNQETQYF.